This entry lists 11 T cell receptor beta chains sequenced from one sample in a study of CXCR3-negative and CXCR3-positive naive CD8 T cells. It was by 5' RACE with UMI labels that the TRB cDNA libraries were prepared. TCRdb re-analyzed the 5' RACE reads; it lists each CDR3 protein once, without DNA. With tens of thousands of distinct CDR3 sequences in the sample, the ten largest clones hold around 22%. Sequenced sample: memory CD8+ T cells from blood. These receptors came from a human donor in good health. Some clones in this sample may be carry-over from other donors' samples.

The CDR3 sequence is CSAEVGVGGNEQFF. V gene TRBV20-1 combines with J gene TRBJ2-1; the D call from TCRdb, TRBD1, cannot be confirmed without DNA. This CDR3 spans 14 amino acids. In germline, CDR1 is DFQATT, CDR2 SNEGSKA (reference sequence).

This sequence joins TRBV25-1 and TRBJ2-2; with no DNA, the TCRdb D assignment of TRBD2 cannot be verified. CDR3 length: 16 amino acids. Per germline, CDR1 MGHDK and CDR2 SYGVNS. The chain's CDR3 is CASSEWVGPNTGELFF.

The V gene is TRBV30, the J gene TRBJ2-7. Looked up from germline, CDR1 is GTSNPN and CDR2 is SVGIG (reference sequence). This CDR3 spans 13 amino acids. This CDR3 is CAWSVEAYYEQYF.

The chain couples TRBV19 to TRBJ2-7; TCRdb's D gene call, TRBD2, goes unchecked for lack of DNA. The CDR3 covers 15 residues. In germline, CDR1 is LNHDA, CDR2 SQIVND (reference sequence). CDR3: CASMGGLAGGDEQYF.

V and J are TRBV7-9 and TRBJ1-1; without DNA, the TCRdb call of TRBD1 cannot be checked. The CDR3 is 15 residues long. Per germline, CDR1 SEHNR and CDR2 FQNEAQ (reference sequence). This CDR3 reads CASSPRQEMNTEAFF.

This chain joins TRBV7-9 and TRBJ2-7; the D call from TCRdb, TRBD2, cannot be confirmed without DNA. Per the germline V gene, CDR1 is SEHNR and CDR2 is FQNEAQ (reference sequence). The CDR3 loop spans 16 amino acids. The CDR3: CASSLPSGDFSYEQYF. The full variable domain, its missing parts supplied by reference TRBV7-9 and TRBJ2-7, is DTGVSQNPRHKITKRGQNVTFRCDPISEHNRLYWYRQTLGQGPEFLTYFQNEAQLEKSRLLSDRFSAERPKGSFSTLEIQRTEQGDSAMYLCASSLPSGDFSYEQYFGPGTRLTVT.

V and J are TRBV7-2 and TRBJ2-5. This CDR3 comprises 14 residues. The V gene's germline CDR1 is SGHTA and CDR2 FQGNSA. CDR3 region: CASSLGGTQETQYF.

The chain combines TRBV7-9 with TRBJ2-1; the TCRdb D gene call, TRBD2, has no DNA to confirm it. The CDR3 covers 13 residues. Per the germline V gene, CDR1 is SEHNR and CDR2 is FQNEAQ (reference sequence). CDR3 protein: CASSLPASDEQFF.

The V call is TRBV29-1, the J call TRBJ1-3; the D gene TCRdb calls, TRBD1, cannot be checked with no DNA. Germline CDR1 SQVTM, CDR2 ANQGSEA. The CDR3 consists of 15 residues. CDR3 protein: CSVEGTGFSGNTIYF. Drawing the rest from reference TRBV29-1 and TRBJ1-3, the complete variable domain is SAVISQKPSRDICQRGTSLTIQCQVDSQVTMMFWYRQQPGQSLTLIATANQGSEATYESGFVIDKFPISRPNLTFSTLTVSNMSPEDSSIYLCSVEGTGFSGNTIYFGEGSWLTVV.

CDR3 amino acids: CSAPGRGLTIEQFF. The V call is TRBV20-1, the J call TRBJ2-1; absent DNA, TCRdb's TRBD1 call cannot be checked. Germline-derived CDR1 and CDR2 are DFQATT and SNEGSKA (reference sequence). This CDR3 contains 14 residues.

The V gene is TRBV7-9, the J gene TRBJ2-7; the TCRdb call, TRBD1, lacks DNA for checking. The CDR3 runs to 12 residues. Germline V gives CDR1 SEHNR, CDR2 FQNEAQ (reference sequence). The CDR3 sequence is CAGGTEAYEQYF.